The present TCR beta chain was sequenced within a study of blood T cell repertoires in COVID-19. Study-level background: The United States, Italy and Spain were the sources of the acute and convalescent COVID-19 samples.

The ends were cut back, 11 bases at V and 7 bases at J, with 12 bases in the middle. Germline loops: CDR1 MNHEY, CDR2 SVGAGI. The CDR3 runs to 11 residues. The sample holds one count of this clone. Authors' methods: Estimated nucleated cell counts came from reference gene primer amplification. The repertoire was sequenced with immunoSEQ multiplex PCR; TCRdb's copy has only in-frame clones and lacks some. Clone size and V and J calls were adopted from that table, with D and trimming inferred from the DNA. The table has 250,000 to 350,000 clones, more than 75% seen once. The sequenced material came from PBMCs or T cells enriched from blood (not recorded which). The V gene is TRBV6-5, the J gene TRBJ1-5, with D uncertain. The clonotype was recovered from a woman in her 30s who had recovered from COVID-19. The CDR3 region has the DNA TGTGCCTCTGGGCCGAACCAGCCCCAGCATTTT. Protein: CASGPNQPQHF.